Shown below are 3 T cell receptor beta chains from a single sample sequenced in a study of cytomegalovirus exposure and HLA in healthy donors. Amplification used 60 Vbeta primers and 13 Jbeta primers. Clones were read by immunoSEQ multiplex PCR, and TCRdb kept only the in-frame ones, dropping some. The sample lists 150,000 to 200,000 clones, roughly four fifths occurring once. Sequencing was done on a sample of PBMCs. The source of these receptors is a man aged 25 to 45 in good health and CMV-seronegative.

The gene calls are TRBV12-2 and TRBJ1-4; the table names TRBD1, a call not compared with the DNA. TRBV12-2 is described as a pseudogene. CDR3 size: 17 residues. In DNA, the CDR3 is TGTGCAAGTCGCTTAGCCAGGGGGCGCAGGACTAATGAAAAACTGTTTTTT. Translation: CASRLARGRRTNEKLFF.

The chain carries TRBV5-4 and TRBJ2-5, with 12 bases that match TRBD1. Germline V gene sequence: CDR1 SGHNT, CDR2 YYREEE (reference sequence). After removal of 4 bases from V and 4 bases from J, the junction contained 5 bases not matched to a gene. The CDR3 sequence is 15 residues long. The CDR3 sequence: CASSPGDRGLETQYF. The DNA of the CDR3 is TGTGCCAGCAGCCCCGGGGACAGGGGGCTAGAGACCCAGTACTTC.

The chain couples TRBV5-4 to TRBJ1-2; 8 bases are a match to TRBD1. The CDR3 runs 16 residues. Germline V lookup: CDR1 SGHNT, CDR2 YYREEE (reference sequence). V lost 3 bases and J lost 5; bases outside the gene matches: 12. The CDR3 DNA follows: TGTGCCAGCAGCTGGGGGCTCGGGACAGGAGGGTATGGCTACACCTTC. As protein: CASSWGLGTGGYGYTF.